Presented here are 26 T cell receptor beta chains from one specimen sequenced in a study of cytomegalovirus exposure and HLA in healthy donors. The PCR made use of 60 Vbeta and 13 Jbeta primers. The protocol was immunoSEQ multiplex PCR, while the TCRdb copy is restricted to in-frame clones and leaves out a portion. This sample carries under 200,000 clones, with 0.7% to 1% going to the ten biggest clones. The specimen was PBMCs. These receptors were collected from a woman in her late teens or twenties in good health and CMV-seropositive.

The V gene is TRBV5-1, the J gene TRBJ2-5; weak D call: TRBD1 (5 bases). V was shortened by 4 bases and J by 4 bases, with 8 bases between the two germline ends. Germline assignment: CDR1 SGHRS and CDR2 YFSETQ. The CDR3 spans 12 residues. The chain's CDR3 is CASSLRGETQYF. The DNA of the CDR3 is TGCGCCAGCAGCCTTAGGGGAGAGACCCAGTACTTC. The whole variable domain, filled in from reference TRBV5-1 and TRBJ2-5, reads KAGVTQTPRYLIKTRGQQVTLSCSPISGHRSVSWYQQTPGQGLQFLFEYFSETQRNKGNFPGRFSGRQFSNSRSEMNVSTLELGDSALYLCASSLRGETQYFGPGTRLLVL.

The chain combines TRBV2 with TRBJ2-2, with TRBD1 matching 7 bases. J gave up 2 bases and V 6 bases, and 6 bases lay outside the gene matches. CDR3 length: 15 amino acids. The germline V gene encodes CDR1 SNHLY and CDR2 FYNNEI. CDR3 in amino acids: CASRDDRVNTGELFF. CDR3 nucleotide sequence: TGTGCCAGCAGGGACGACAGGGTCAACACCGGGGAGCTGTTTTTT.

Written as DNA, the CDR3 is TGTGCCAGCAGCTTCTCCCTAGCGGATCGCACAGATACGCAGTATTTT. Protein: CASSFSLADRTDTQYF. The V call is TRBV5-5, the J call TRBJ2-3; TRBD2 matches at 7 bases. The CDR3 covers 16 residues. Per the germline V gene, CDR1 is SGHKS and CDR2 is YYEKEE (reference sequence). Trimming at V came to 2 bases and at J to 1 base, leaving 7 bases not matched to a gene.

The gene calls are TRBV15 and TRBJ2-2; 11 nucleotides agree with TRBD2. The CDR3 contains 15 residues. The germline CDR1 and CDR2 sequences are LNHNV and YYDKDF (reference sequence). The V gene end was trimmed by 0 bases and the J gene end by 6 bases; junction bases not matched to a gene: 0. In nucleotides, the CDR3 is TGTGCCACCAGCAGAGATAGCGGGGGGGCCGGGGAGCTGTTTTTT. This codes for CATSRDSGGAGELFF.

The rearrangement uses TRBV4-3 and TRBJ1-1, with TRBD1 as a possible D gene (5 bases). Germline values: CDR1 LGHNA, CDR2 YSLEER. This CDR3 is 14 amino acids long. V lost 4 bases and J lost 4, with 13 bases in between. The CDR3 is CASSRQLMSTEAFF. The CDR3 DNA reads TGCGCCAGCAGCCGACAGCTCATGAGCACTGAAGCTTTCTTT.

V usage is TRBV19 and J usage is TRBJ1-5, with 7 bases lining up with TRBD1. The length of the CDR3 is 15 residues. Germline CDR1 reads LNHDA; CDR2 reads SQIVND (reference sequence). V was clipped by 6 bases and J by 1 base; unmatched bases: 6. CDR3 nucleotide sequence: TGTGCCAGTAGACAGGGGTACGGCAGCAATCAGCCCCAGCATTTT. Amino acid sequence: CASRQGYGSNQPQHF. Full variable domain (missing parts from reference TRBV19 and TRBJ1-5): DGGITQSPKYLFRKEGQNVTLSCEQNLNHDAMYWYRQDPGQGLRLIYYSQIVNDFQKGDIAEGYSVSREKKESFPLTVTSAQKNPTAFYLCASRQGYGSNQPQHFGDGTRLSIL.

In regard to this clone: Other DNA sequences in this sample translate to the same CDR3. The chain joins TRBV5-1 to TRBJ1-2; D unresolved. CDR3 length equals 14 residues. Trimming cost V 0 bases and J 1 base, with 7 bases left between them. Germline assignment: CDR1 SGHRS and CDR2 YFSETQ. The CDR3 nucleotides read TGCGCCAGCAGCTTGGCCGGGAGTAACTATGGCTACACCTTC. Translated: CASSLAGSNYGYTF.

This chain joins TRBV6-6 and TRBJ1-4; no clear D gene. The ends were cut back, 5 bases at V and 8 bases at J, with 9 bases in the middle. The CDR3 contains 12 residues. The germline V gene has CDR1 MNHNY and CDR2 SVGAGI (reference sequence). The CDR3 here is CASSEATEKLFF. As DNA, the CDR3 is TGTGCCAGCAGTGAGGCTACCGAAAAACTGTTTTTT.

The chain combines TRBV11-2 with TRBJ2-3; 12 bases align to TRBD2. V trimming: 3 bases; J trimming: 3 bases; junction bases outside the gene matches: 13. The germline V gene encodes CDR1 SGHAT and CDR2 FQNNGV. The CDR3 is 19 residues long. Here the CDR3 reads CASSFRGTSGPSGTDTQYF. CDR3 DNA sequence: TGTGCCAGCAGCTTTCGGGGGACTAGCGGGCCCTCCGGGACAGATACGCAGTATTTT.

The chain couples TRBV19 to TRBJ1-4; 9 nucleotides line up with TRBD1. The junction had 13 bases not matched to a gene; V was cut back by 4 bases and J by 7 bases. CDR3 length: 17 residues. Germline CDR1 LNHDA, CDR2 SQIVND (reference sequence). In nucleotides, the CDR3 is TGTGCCAGTAGTACTCAACAGGGGGCTGTTGAGGGTGAAAAACTGTTTTTT. Translation gives CASSTQQGAVEGEKLFF.

Note on this clone: The sample has other DNA sequences that encode this CDR3 too. V and J are TRBV5-1 and TRBJ1-1; D might be TRBD1 (6 bases). This CDR3 is 14 amino acids long. Germline V gives CDR1 SGHRS, CDR2 YFSETQ. With 0 bases removed from V and 2 bases from J, the gap between germline ends came to 8 bases. This CDR3 reads CASSLGTVNTEAFF. The CDR3 bases are TGCGCCAGCAGCTTGGGGACAGTTAACACTGAAGCTTTCTTT.

The rearrangement links TRBV30 to TRBJ1-6; 7 bases line up with TRBD1. CDR3 length: 13 amino acids. The ends lost 5 bases at V and 6 bases at J; junction bases unmatched: 4. Germline loops: CDR1 GTSNPN, CDR2 SVGIG (reference sequence). The CDR3 nucleotides are TGTGCCTGGGGGACAGCCACTAATTCACCCCTCCACTTT. It yields the protein CAWGTATNSPLHF. Variable domain in full (rest from reference TRBV30 and TRBJ1-6): SQTIHQWPATLVQPVGSPLSLECTVEGTSNPNLYWYRQAAGRGLQLLFYSVGIGQISSEVPQNLSASRPQDRQFILSSKKLLLSDSGFYLCAWGTATNSPLHFGNGTRLTVT.

This sequence joins TRBV2 and TRBJ1-3, with 7 bases fitting TRBD1. Trimming cost V 5 bases and J 2 bases; bases outside gene matches: 6. In germline, CDR1 is SNHLY, CDR2 FYNNEI. There are 15 residues in the CDR3. The CDR3 nucleotides are TGTGCCAGCAGTTCCGACAGGGTCCCTGGAAACACCATATATTTT. Translation: CASSSDRVPGNTIYF.

This chain joins TRBV11-2 and TRBJ1-2; D is perhaps TRBD1 (6 bases). Between the trimmed V and J ends, which lost 0 bases and 3 bases, there was a span of 17 bases. The CDR3 is 17 residues long. The germline gives CDR1 SGHAT, CDR2 FQNNGV. DNA for the CDR3: TGTGCCAGCAGCTTAGACGATTTTGGGGGCATGGACTATGGCTACACCTTC. Its protein product is CASSLDDFGGMDYGYTF.

V and J are TRBV6-5 and TRBJ1-2; 8 nucleotides line up with TRBD1. Germline V lookup: CDR1 MNHEY, CDR2 SVGAGI. The CDR3 has 13 residues. V was clipped by 5 bases and J by 8 bases; unmatched bases: 7. CDR3 residues: CASSQGARRGYTF. As DNA, the CDR3 is TGTGCCAGCAGTCAGGGGGCCAGAAGGGGCTACACCTTC.

V and J are TRBV19 and TRBJ1-1; TRBD1 is a possible D gene (5 bases). Per the germline V gene, CDR1 is LNHDA and CDR2 is SQIVND (reference sequence). CDR3 size: 17 residues. With 6 bases removed from V and 0 bases from J, the gap between germline ends came to 20 bases. The CDR3 DNA follows: TGTGCCAGTAGGCCCGGCAGGGCCCCTGAAATGAACACTGAAGCTTTCTTT. Its protein is CASRPGRAPEMNTEAFF.

The chain uses TRBV11-3 and TRBJ2-3, with TRBD1 identical over 12 bases. The V segment lost 5 bases and the J segment 8 bases; nucleotides outside the gene matches: 8. The CDR3 has 15 amino acids. CDR1 and CDR2 (germline): SGHNT, YENEEA. The CDR3 protein is CASSRPGTGGGTQYF. The CDR3 region has the DNA TGTGCCAGCAGCCGTCCCGGGACAGGGGGCGGTACGCAGTATTTT.

This CDR3 reads CASSQVLQEKAFF. In nucleotides, the CDR3 is TGTGCCAGCAGCCAAGTGTTACAGGAAAAAGCTTTCTTT. This chain joins TRBV14 and TRBJ1-1; TRBD1 is a possible D gene (5 bases). The V and J ends lost 1 base and 9 bases respectively, with 12 bases between them. The CDR3 is made up of 13 amino acids. The germline V gene encodes CDR1 SGHDN and CDR2 FVKESK.

This chain uses TRBV18 with TRBJ1-1; D gene ambiguous. Germline V gives CDR1 KGHSH, CDR2 LQKENI. This CDR3 contains 16 residues. V lost 0 bases and J lost 3, with 14 bases in between. The CDR3 bases are TGTGCCAGCTCACCACCGGAGAAGCTGAGGGACACTGAAGCTTTCTTT. Encoded protein: CASSPPEKLRDTEAFF.

The rearrangement joins TRBV27 to TRBJ1-5, with D possibly TRBD1 on 5 matching bases. V lost 8 bases and J lost 3, with 17 bases in between. The CDR3 runs 15 residues. Germline V gives CDR1 MNHEY, CDR2 SMNVEV (reference sequence). In DNA form, the CDR3 reads TGTGCCAGCGCCCTTATGCGGGGGAACAATCAGCCCCAGCATTTT. It translates to CASALMRGNNQPQHF.

J is TRBJ2-5 and V is TRBV6-5, with a tentative D call TRBD2 (5 bases). This CDR3 region has 15 residues. Trimming pared 0 bases from V and 5 bases from J, leaving 13 bases between. The germline V gene has CDR1 MNHEY and CDR2 SVGAGI. The CDR3 coding sequence is TGTGCCAGCAGTTACTCGGGTCTCCGAGGGGAGACCCAGTACTTC. It is translated as CASSYSGLRGETQYF.

The CDR3: CASSARQYTEAFF. The CDR3 coding sequence is TGTGCCAGCAGCGCCCGACAGTACACTGAAGCTTTCTTT. The rearrangement uses TRBV9 and TRBJ1-1; maybe TRBD1 (5 bases). Germline V gene sequence: CDR1 SGDLS, CDR2 YYNGEE. V was shortened by 3 bases and J by 3 bases, with 9 bases between the two germline ends. The CDR3 is 13 amino acids.

J is TRBJ1-1 and V is TRBV11-3; a weak D match, TRBD1 (6 bases). Germline V gene data show CDR1 as SGHNT and CDR2 as YENEEA. Trimming stripped 5 bases from V and 0 bases from J, with 16 bases between. The CDR3 runs 16 residues. The CDR3 DNA is TGTGCCAGCAGCAGAACAGGGTCCTATCTGAACACTGAAGCTTTCTTT. Translating gives CASSRTGSYLNTEAFF.

The rearrangement joins TRBV19 to TRBJ1-3; no firm D call. CDR3 size: 17 residues. Trimming cost V 3 bases and J 0 bases, with 15 bases left between them. The V gene's germline CDR1 is LNHDA and CDR2 SQIVND (reference sequence). CDR3 region: CASSILGSYRSGNTIYF. The CDR3 DNA is TGTGCCAGTAGTATCTTGGGCAGTTACCGCTCTGGAAACACCATATATTTT.

This rearrangement joins TRBV19 to TRBJ2-6, with 8 bases identical to TRBD1. V dropped 2 bases and J dropped 4; count of bases not matched to a gene: 4. The CDR3 covers 16 residues. Germline-derived CDR1 and CDR2 are LNHDA and SQIVND (reference sequence). The CDR3 coding sequence is TGTGCCAGTAGTATAACAGGGGGACACGGGGCCAACGTCCTGACTTTC. Its protein product is CASSITGGHGANVLTF.

A remark on this clone: The same CDR3 is also encoded by other DNA sequences in this sample. The rearrangement joins TRBV5-1 to TRBJ2-1, with D tentatively TRBD2 (6 bases). The CDR3 consists of 13 residues. Trimming cost V 0 bases and J 6 bases, with 7 bases left between them. Germline CDR1 SGHRS, CDR2 YFSETQ. CDR3 DNA: TGCGCCAGCAGCTTGGTAGCGGCCAATGAGCAGTTCTTC. This encodes CASSLVAANEQFF.